One TCR beta chain is described in this entry. Its antigen is not known. This sample is part of a study of PD-L1 blockade in urothelial cancer. The assay was immunoSEQ multiplex PCR, and TCRdb's table has in-frame clones only and misses some. Of 20,000 to 30,000 clones detected, roughly 83% appear once; the ten largest clones hold about 8.9%. CDR1 and CDR2 (germline): SGHRS, YFSETQ. CDR3 length equals 14 residues. With 4 bases clipped from V and 4 bases from J, the junction kept 3 bases outside the gene matches. Overall study results and limits: Below-median TCR clonality that was measured in pretreatment blood predicted better survival.

The genes are TRBV5-1 and TRBJ1-4, with 8 bases that match TRBD1. The material was PBMCs, obtained around atezolizumab (anti-PD-L1) treatment. This sequence originates from a man between 65 and 85 years old with urothelial cancer. CDR3 coding DNA: TGCGCCAGCAGCACGACAGGGGTTAATGAAAAACTGTTTTTT. It encodes CASSTTGVNEKLFF.